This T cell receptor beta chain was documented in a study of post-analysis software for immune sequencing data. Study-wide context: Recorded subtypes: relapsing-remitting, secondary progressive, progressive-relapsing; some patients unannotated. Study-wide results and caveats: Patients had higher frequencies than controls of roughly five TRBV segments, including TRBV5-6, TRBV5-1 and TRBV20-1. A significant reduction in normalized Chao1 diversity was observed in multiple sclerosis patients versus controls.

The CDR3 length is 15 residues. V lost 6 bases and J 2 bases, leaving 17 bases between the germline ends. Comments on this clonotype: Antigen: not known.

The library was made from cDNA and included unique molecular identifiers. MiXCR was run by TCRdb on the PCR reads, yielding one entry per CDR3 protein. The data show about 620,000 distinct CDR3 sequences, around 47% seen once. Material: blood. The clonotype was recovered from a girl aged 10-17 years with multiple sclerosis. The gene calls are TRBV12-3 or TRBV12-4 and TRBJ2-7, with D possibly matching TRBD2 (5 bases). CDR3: CASSPVGLAPYEQYF. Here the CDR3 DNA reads TGTGCCAGCAGCCCGGTCGGCCTAGCCCCCTACGAGCAGTACTTC.